This TCR beta chain was captured in a study of shared clonotypes between healthy human individuals. Study at large: Each donor contributed plates that comprised three CD4 naive, three CD4 memory, two CD8 naive and one CD8 memory. General study results and limits: Clonotypes shared by all four donors outscored non-shared clonotypes in generation probability. With few donors, the genetic and exposure-history diversity represented was limited.

Germline V gene lookup returns CDR1 WNHNN and CDR2 SYGVQD (reference sequence). This CDR3 is 15 amino acids long. V trimming: 3 bases; J trimming: 4 bases; junction bases outside the gene matches: 7. Profiled with immunoSEQ multiplex PCR; TCRdb holds only in-frame clones, not every one. This sample carries a few million clones, around 94% of them seen once, and the ten largest clones take more than 0.12%. Points on this clone: What it binds is unknown.

Investigators divided CD4+ cells into CD45RA+ naive and CD45RA-negative memory subsets. The sample was naive CD4+ T cells sorted from blood. The subset is: CD45RA+ positively selected. The rearrangement joins TRBV10-1 to TRBJ2-7, with 9 bases lining up with TRBD1. The receptor was derived from a man aged 18 to 29 in good health. The CDR3 loop reads CASSDDSDRGYEQYF. CDR3 DNA: TGCGCCAGCAGTGACGACTCCGACAGGGGGTACGAGCAGTACTTC.